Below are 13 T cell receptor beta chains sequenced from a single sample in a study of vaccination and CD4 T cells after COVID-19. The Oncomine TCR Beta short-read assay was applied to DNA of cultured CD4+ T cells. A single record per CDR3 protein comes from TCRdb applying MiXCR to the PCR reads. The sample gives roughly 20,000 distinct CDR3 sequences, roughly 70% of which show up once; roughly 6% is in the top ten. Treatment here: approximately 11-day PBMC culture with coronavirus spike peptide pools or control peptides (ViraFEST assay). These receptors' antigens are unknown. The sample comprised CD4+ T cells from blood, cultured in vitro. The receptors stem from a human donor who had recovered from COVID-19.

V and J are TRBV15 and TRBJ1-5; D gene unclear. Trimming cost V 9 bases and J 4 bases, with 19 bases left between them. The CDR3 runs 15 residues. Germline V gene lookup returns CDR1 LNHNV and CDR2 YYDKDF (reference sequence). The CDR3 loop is CATRRADGKNQPQHF. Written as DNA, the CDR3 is TGTGCCACGCGGCGGGCGGACGGGAAAAATCAGCCCCAGCATTTT.

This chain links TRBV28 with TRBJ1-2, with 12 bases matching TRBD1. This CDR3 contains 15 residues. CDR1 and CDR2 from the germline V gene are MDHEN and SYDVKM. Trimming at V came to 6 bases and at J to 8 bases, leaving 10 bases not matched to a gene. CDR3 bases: TGTGCCAGCAGCCGATCCGGGACAGGGGGCAACGGCTACACCTTC. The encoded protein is CASSRSGTGGNGYTF.

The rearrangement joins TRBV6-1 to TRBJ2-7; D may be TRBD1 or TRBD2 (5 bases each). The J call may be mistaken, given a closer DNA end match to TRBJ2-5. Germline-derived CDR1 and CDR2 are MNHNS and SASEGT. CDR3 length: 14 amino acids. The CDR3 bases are TGTGCCAGCAGCAGTGGGGGAATCCAAGAGACCCAGTACTTC. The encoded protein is CASSSGGIQETQYF.

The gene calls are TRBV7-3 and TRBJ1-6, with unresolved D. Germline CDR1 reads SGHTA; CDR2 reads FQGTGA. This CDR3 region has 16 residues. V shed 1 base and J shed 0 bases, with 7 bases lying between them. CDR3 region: CASSLKYGSYNSPLHF. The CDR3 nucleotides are TGTGCCAGCAGCTTAAAGTACGGCTCCTATAATTCACCCCTCCACTTT.

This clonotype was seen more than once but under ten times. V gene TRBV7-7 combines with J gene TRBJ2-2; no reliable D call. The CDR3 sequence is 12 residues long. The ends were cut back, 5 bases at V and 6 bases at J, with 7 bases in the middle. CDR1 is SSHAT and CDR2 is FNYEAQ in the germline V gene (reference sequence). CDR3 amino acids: CASSTGPGELFF. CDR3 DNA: TGTGCCAGCAGCACTGGGCCCGGGGAGCTGTTTTTT.

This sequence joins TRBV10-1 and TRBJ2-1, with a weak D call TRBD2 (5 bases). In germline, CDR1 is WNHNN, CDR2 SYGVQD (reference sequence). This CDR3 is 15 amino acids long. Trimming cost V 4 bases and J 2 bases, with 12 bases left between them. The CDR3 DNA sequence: TGCGCCAGCAGTGTCGGGATAAGGACCTACAATGAGCAGTTCTTC. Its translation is CASSVGIRTYNEQFF.

The CDR3 protein is CASSSLAAPSGTQYF. CDR3 nucleotides: TGTGCCAGCAGTTCTCTAGCGGCCCCATCGGGTACGCAGTATTTT. This rearrangement joins TRBV6-2 or TRBV6-3 to TRBJ2-3, with TRBD2 matching 7 bases. The CDR3 runs 15 residues. Unmatched junction bases numbered 12, after V lost 4 bases and J lost 8 bases. Per germline, CDR1 MNHEY and CDR2 SVGEGT.

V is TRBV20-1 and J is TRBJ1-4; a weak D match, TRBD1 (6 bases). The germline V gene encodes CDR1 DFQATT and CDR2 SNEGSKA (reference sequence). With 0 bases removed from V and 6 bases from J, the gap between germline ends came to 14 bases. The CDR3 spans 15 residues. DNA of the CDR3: TGCAGTGCTAGAGATTGGGGGGGGCGAGATGAAAAACTGTTTTTT. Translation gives CSARDWGGRDEKLFF.

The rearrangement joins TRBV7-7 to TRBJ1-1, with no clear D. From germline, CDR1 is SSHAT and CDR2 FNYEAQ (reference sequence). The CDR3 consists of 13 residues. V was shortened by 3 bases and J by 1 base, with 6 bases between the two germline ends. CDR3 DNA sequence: TGTGCCAGCAGCTTTCGGGGGAACACTGAAGCTTTCTTT. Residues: CASSFRGNTEAFF.

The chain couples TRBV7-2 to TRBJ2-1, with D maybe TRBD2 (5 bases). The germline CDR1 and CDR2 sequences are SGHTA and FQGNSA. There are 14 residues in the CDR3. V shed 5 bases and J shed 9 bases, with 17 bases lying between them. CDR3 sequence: CASSLSSTGIEQFF. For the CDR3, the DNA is TGTGCCAGCAGCCTCTCCTCTACGGGGATTGAGCAGTTCTTC.

CDR3 DNA: TGCAGCGTGGTCGTACTATTCTCTCAAGAGACCCAGTACTTC. This gives the protein CSVVVLFSQETQYF. J is TRBJ2-5 and V is TRBV29-1; D ambiguous. This CDR3 spans 14 amino acids. Germline-derived CDR1 and CDR2 are SQVTM and ANQGSEA. Between the trimmed V and J ends, which lost 6 bases and 2 bases, there was a span of 16 bases.

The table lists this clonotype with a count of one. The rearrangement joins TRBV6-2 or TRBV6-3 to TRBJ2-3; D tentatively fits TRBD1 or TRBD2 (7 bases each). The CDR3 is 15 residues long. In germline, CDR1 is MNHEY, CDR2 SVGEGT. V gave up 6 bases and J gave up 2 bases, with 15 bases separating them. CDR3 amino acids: CASRRGRGNTDTQYF. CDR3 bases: TGTGCCAGCAGAAGGGGGCGGGGGAACACAGATACGCAGTATTTT.

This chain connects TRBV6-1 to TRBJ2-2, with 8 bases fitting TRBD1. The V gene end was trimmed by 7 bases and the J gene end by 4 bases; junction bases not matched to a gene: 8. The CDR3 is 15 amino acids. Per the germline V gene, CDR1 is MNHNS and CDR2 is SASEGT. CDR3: CASNTGGSGTGELFF. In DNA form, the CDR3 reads TGTGCCAGCAACACAGGGGGATCGGGCACCGGGGAGCTGTTTTTT.